These 30 T cell receptor beta chains were sequenced from one sample in a study of a mutant IDH1 vaccine in newly diagnosed glioma. Method: immunoSEQ multiplex PCR; TCRdb's copy keeps in-frame clones and lacks some. The sample carries tens of thousands of clones, around 83% recorded once. This sample's time point: week 5, during vaccination. Vaccine doses each comprised 300 ug of mutant IDH1 20-mer peptide, with topical imiquimod. These receptors have no identified antigens. The sample here was PBMCs, taken from a glioma patient whose treatment included an IDH1 peptide vaccine. All receptors come from a man aged 25 to 40 with glioma.

The chain has TRBV2 and TRBJ2-1; 8 positions match TRBD2. Germline V gives CDR1 SNHLY, CDR2 FYNNEI. The ends lost 5 bases at V and 5 bases at J; junction bases unmatched: 8. CDR3 length equals 15 residues. CDR3 amino acids: CASSLGGALNNEQFF. For the CDR3, the DNA is TGTGCCAGCAGTCTCGGGGGGGCGTTAAACAATGAGCAGTTCTTC.

The chain combines TRBV2 with TRBJ2-1; D possibly corresponds to TRBD1 (6 bases). Germline CDR1 is SNHLY and CDR2 is FYNNEI. The CDR3 spans 14 residues. Trimming shortened V by 0 bases and J by 4 bases, and 7 bases separated the two germline ends. CDR3 protein: CASSEATGYNEQFF. In nucleotides, the CDR3 is TGTGCCAGCAGTGAAGCAACAGGGTACAATGAGCAGTTCTTC.

This chain uses TRBV30 with TRBJ2-5; D is undetermined. Germline V CDR1 and CDR2: GTSNPN, SVGIG (reference sequence). The CDR3 covers 14 residues. Trimming pared 1 base from V and 5 bases from J, leaving 14 bases between. The DNA for the CDR3 is TGTGCCTGGAGTGACGGGTTCCCATGGGAGACCCAGTACTTC. Translating gives CAWSDGFPWETQYF.

The chain couples TRBV7-3 to TRBJ1-5; 10 bases line up with TRBD1. Trimming took 1 base from V and 0 from J; bases not matched to a gene: 6. The CDR3 consists of 18 residues. Germline CDR1 is SGHTA and CDR2 is FQGTGA. The CDR3 region is CASSLIGDRGISNQPQHF. Here the CDR3 DNA reads TGTGCCAGCAGCTTAATAGGGGACAGGGGCATTAGCAATCAGCCCCAGCATTTT.

The chain couples TRBV30 to TRBJ2-1, with 7 bases that match TRBD1. The CDR3 loop spans 16 amino acids. From germline, CDR1 is GTSNPN and CDR2 SVGIG (reference sequence). The trim removed 2 bases at V and 1 base at J, leaving 8 bases unmatched. The CDR3 DNA reads TGTGCCTGGAGTATCAAGACAGGGTTTTCCTACAATGAGCAGTTCTTC. Amino acid sequence: CAWSIKTGFSYNEQFF.

The gene calls are TRBV2 and TRBJ1-1; D not resolved. In germline, CDR1 is SNHLY, CDR2 FYNNEI. V was cut by 0 bases and J by 6 bases, with 8 bases left in between. The CDR3 totals 13 residues. CDR3 amino acids: CASSEAYGAEAFF. The CDR3 coding sequence is TGTGCCAGCAGTGAAGCTTACGGGGCTGAAGCTTTCTTT.

This clone came up once. The chain joins TRBV30 to TRBJ2-5, with D uncertain. The length of the CDR3 is 14 residues. The germline V gene has CDR1 GTSNPN and CDR2 SVGIG (reference sequence). The V end lost 2 bases, the J end lost 3 bases, and 13 bases lay between the germline ends. DNA of the CDR3: TGTGCCTGGAGTCCGACGGAATTCGAAGAGACCCAGTACTTC. Encoded protein: CAWSPTEFEETQYF. The variable domain in full, completed from reference TRBV30 and TRBJ2-5, reads SQTIHQWPATLVQPVGSPLSLECTVEGTSNPNLYWYRQAAGRGLQLLFYSVGIGQISSEVPQNLSASRPQDRQFILSSKKLLLSDSGFYLCAWSPTEFEETQYFGPGTRLLVL.

The V gene is TRBV4-3, the J gene TRBJ1-2; D is undetermined. CDR1 LGHNA and CDR2 YSLEER come from the germline V gene. V was trimmed by 0 bases and J by 0 bases, leaving 8 bases between them. This CDR3 is 15 amino acids long. The CDR3 loop reads CASSQDSGANYGYTF. CDR3 in DNA: TGCGCCAGCAGCCAAGATTCAGGAGCTAACTATGGCTACACCTTC.

The rearrangement joins TRBV2 to TRBJ2-7; unclear D gene. Germline V gene lookup returns CDR1 SNHLY and CDR2 FYNNEI. This CDR3 has 12 amino acids. The V and J ends lost 6 bases and 2 bases respectively, with 8 bases between them. CDR3: CASRETPYEQYF. DNA for the CDR3: TGTGCCAGCAGAGAGACACCCTACGAGCAGTACTTC.

The V and J genes are TRBV30 and TRBJ2-7; a possible D gene is TRBD1 (5 bases). V dropped 2 bases and J dropped 3 bases, with 14 bases sitting between them. This CDR3 contains 14 residues. The germline V gene encodes CDR1 GTSNPN and CDR2 SVGIG (reference sequence). This CDR3 reads CAWSPRGSVYEQYF. CDR3 nucleotides: TGTGCCTGGAGTCCAAGGGGCTCGGTCTACGAGCAGTACTTC.

The gene calls are TRBV5-6 and TRBJ2-7; 7 bases line up with TRBD1. CDR1 and CDR2 (germline): SGHDT, YYEEEE. V shed 4 bases, J shed 3 bases, and the junction held 10 bases outside the gene matches. This CDR3 has 15 residues. In nucleotides, the CDR3 is TGTGCCAGCAGCGTTACCGGGACAGCCGACTACGAGCAGTACTTC. Amino acids: CASSVTGTADYEQYF. Together with reference TRBV5-6 and TRBJ2-7, the CDR3 gives the full variable domain: DAGVTQSPTHLIKTRGQQVTLRCSPKSGHDTVSWYQQALGQGPQFIFQYYEEEERQRGNFPDRFSGHQFPNYSSELNVNALLLGDSALYLCASSVTGTADYEQYFGPGTRLTVT.

The J gene is TRBJ2-6, the V gene TRBV7-9; D is unresolved. This CDR3 is 17 amino acids long. Germline lookup yields CDR1 SEHNR and CDR2 FQNEAQ (reference sequence). Trimming took 6 bases from V and 0 from J, leaving 15 bases between them. CDR3 region: CASSMMGFRSGANVLTF. The DNA of the CDR3 is TGTGCCAGCAGTATGATGGGGTTCCGCTCTGGGGCCAACGTCCTGACTTTC.

The chain links TRBV9 to TRBJ2-3, with 9 nucleotides matching TRBD1. With V trimmed by 3 bases and J by 3 bases, 5 bases remained unmatched. Germline V lookup: CDR1 SGDLS, CDR2 YYNGEE. The CDR3 sequence is 15 residues long. For the CDR3, the DNA is TGTGCCAGCAGCGCTACCGGGACAGGGACAGATACGCAGTATTTT. Protein: CASSATGTGTDTQYF.

The CDR3 reads CASRKPGLANTGELFF. In DNA form, the CDR3 reads TGTGCCAGCAGAAAACCGGGACTAGCGAACACCGGGGAGCTGTTTTTT. The chain carries TRBV27 and TRBJ2-2; 8 bases are shared with TRBD2. Germline V lookup: CDR1 MNHEY, CDR2 SMNVEV (reference sequence). This CDR3 is 16 amino acids long. The junction had 6 bases not matched to a gene; V was cut back by 6 bases and J by 0 bases.

The chain joins TRBV30 to TRBJ2-7, with D possibly being TRBD1 (6 bases). The V gene's germline CDR1 is GTSNPN and CDR2 SVGIG (reference sequence). V lost 2 bases and J lost 6, with 20 bases in between. The CDR3 is 15 amino acids. The CDR3 sequence: CAWSSLRYRVSEQYF. The CDR3 region has the DNA TGTGCCTGGAGTTCCCTCCGGTACAGGGTGAGCGAGCAGTACTTC.

J is TRBJ1-2 and V is TRBV6-5, with TRBD1 matching over 11 bases. The J segment lost 7 bases and the V segment lost 7 bases, leaving 11 bases of the junction unmatched. Germline assignment: CDR1 MNHEY and CDR2 SVGAGI. CDR3 length: 15 amino acids. CDR3 in DNA: TGTGCCAGCACCAACCTAGGACAGGGGGCGCTTGGCTACACCTTC. The encoded protein is CASTNLGQGALGYTF.

For the CDR3, the DNA is TGTGCCAGCACCTCGGGGACCTCTGGAAACACCATATATTTT. This encodes CASTSGTSGNTIYF. V usage is TRBV28 and J usage is TRBJ1-3, with TRBD1 as a possible D gene (5 bases). CDR1 is MDHEN, CDR2 SYDVKM, per germline. Deletions cut 7 bases from V and 0 bases from J, with 10 bases between. This CDR3 is 14 amino acids long. The complete variable domain, with remaining parts taken from reference TRBV28 and TRBJ1-3, reads DVKVTQSSRYLVKRTGEKVFLECVQDMDHENMFWYRQDPGLGLRLIYFSYDVKMKEKGDIPEGYSVSREKKERFSLILESASTNQTSMYLCASTSGTSGNTIYFGEGSWLTVV.

V and J are TRBV6-5 and TRBJ1-5; D remains ambiguous. The CDR3 covers 13 residues. The V and J ends lost 0 bases and 6 bases respectively, with 6 bases between them. In germline, CDR1 is MNHEY, CDR2 SVGAGI. The chain's CDR3 is CASSYSVSQPQHF. The DNA for the CDR3 is TGTGCCAGCAGTTACTCTGTTAGTCAGCCCCAGCATTTT.

This chain uses TRBV30 with TRBJ2-1; maybe TRBD2 (6 bases). Trimming pared 0 bases from V and 7 bases from J, leaving 10 bases between. The CDR3 extends over 13 amino acids. The germline gives CDR1 GTSNPN, CDR2 SVGIG (reference sequence). CDR3 loop: CAWSVPGRNEQFF. In nucleotides, the CDR3 is TGTGCCTGGAGTGTACCGGGGAGGAATGAGCAGTTCTTC.

This chain joins TRBV9 and TRBJ1-1, with D unresolved. Per the germline V gene, CDR1 is SGDLS and CDR2 is YYNGEE. Trimming removed 7 bases from V and 4 bases from J, with 17 bases in between. The CDR3 runs to 14 residues. The CDR3 DNA sequence: TGTGCCAGCTCTCGTCGTGGGTTCACCACTGAAGCTTTCTTT. Translating it yields CASSRRGFTTEAFF.

V usage is TRBV6-6 and J usage is TRBJ1-2; 10 nucleotides agree with TRBD1. The CDR3 has 16 amino acids. Germline lookup yields CDR1 MNHNY and CDR2 SVGAGI (reference sequence). V shed 4 bases, J shed 7 bases, and the junction held 12 bases outside the gene matches. The CDR3 DNA reads as TGTGCCAGCAGTTCTCCAGCCTCCGACAGGGGGCTTGGCTACACCTTC. Amino acid sequence: CASSSPASDRGLGYTF.

The chain couples TRBV29-1 to TRBJ1-1; 7 bases line up with TRBD1. The germline V gene has CDR1 SQVTM and CDR2 ANQGSEA. CDR3 size: 13 residues. J lost 7 bases, V lost 4 bases, and 9 bases had no gene match. The CDR3 DNA is TGCAGCGTTGGACAGGGATTGGCGGATGAAGCTTTCTTT. This codes for CSVGQGLADEAFF.

V and J are TRBV5-6 and TRBJ2-7, with a possible D match to TRBD2 (6 bases). Germline V gene sequence: CDR1 SGHDT, CDR2 YYEEEE. The CDR3 spans 14 residues. V lost 7 bases and J 5 bases, leaving 19 bases between the germline ends. CDR3 DNA sequence: TGTGCCAGCTTGGGGGGTCCCTCATCCCACGAGCAGTACTTC. Its translation: CASLGGPSSHEQYF.

J is TRBJ1-1 and V is TRBV4-3, with no clear D. V lost 0 bases to trimming and J lost 2 bases, with 4 bases between them. The CDR3 extends over 13 amino acids. CDR1 is LGHNA, CDR2 YSLEER, per germline. The CDR3 nucleotides are TGCGCCAGCAGCCAAGACCCAAACACTGAAGCTTTCTTT. Its translation: CASSQDPNTEAFF.

The chain is built from TRBV6-6 and TRBJ1-1; weak D call: TRBD1 (5 bases). Germline V gene sequence: CDR1 MNHNY, CDR2 SVGAGI (reference sequence). The CDR3 has 13 residues. Trimming shortened V by 0 bases and J by 4 bases, and 6 bases separated the two germline ends. For the CDR3, the DNA is TGTGCCAGCAGTTACTCGGGGGGCACTGAAGCTTTCTTT. Its translation is CASSYSGGTEAFF.

The J gene is TRBJ2-1, the V gene TRBV15; the D gene is possibly TRBD2 (5 bases). This CDR3 comprises 16 residues. Germline V gene lookup returns CDR1 LNHNV and CDR2 YYDKDF (reference sequence). V was clipped by 1 base and J by 7 bases, with 17 bases between them. The CDR3 DNA sequence: TGTGCCACCAGCAGAGCCCGGGATCGGACTCAGAATGAGCAGTTCTTC. Translating gives CATSRARDRTQNEQFF.

The chain employs TRBV27 and TRBJ2-3; 11 bases map to TRBD2. This CDR3 is built from 15 residues. Germline assignment: CDR1 MNHEY and CDR2 SMNVEV (reference sequence). V was pared by 7 bases and J by 4 bases, with 7 bases of the junction left unmatched. The chain's CDR3 is CASTQLAGASDTQYF. CDR3 nucleotides: TGTGCCAGCACCCAACTAGCGGGAGCCTCAGATACGCAGTATTTT.

The V gene is TRBV4-1, the J gene TRBJ2-2; perhaps TRBD1 as D (5 bases). The CDR3 extends over 15 amino acids. V lost 5 bases, J lost 0 bases, and 10 bases lay in between. Germline values: CDR1 MGHRA, CDR2 YSYEKL. The CDR3 region has the DNA TGCGCCAGCAGCTGGACAAACGCGAACACCGGGGAGCTGTTTTTT. Encoded protein: CASSWTNANTGELFF.

This rearrangement joins TRBV5-8 to TRBJ2-5; 9 bases align to TRBD2. CDR1 and CDR2 (germline): SGHTS, YDEGEE. The CDR3 spans 14 residues. V lost 4 bases, J lost 1 base, and 2 bases stayed unmatched. CDR3 sequence: CASSPGLAQETQYF. CDR3 sequence (DNA): TGTGCCAGCAGCCCGGGACTAGCCCAAGAGACCCAGTACTTC.

The gene calls are TRBV2 and TRBJ2-4, with 9 bases matching TRBD1. This CDR3 is 14 amino acids long. Germline CDR1 is SNHLY and CDR2 is FYNNEI. V shed 3 bases, J shed 4 bases, and the junction held 1 base outside the gene matches. The DNA of the CDR3 is TGTGCCAGCAGTGACGGGACAGGGAAAAACATTCAGTACTTC. As protein: CASSDGTGKNIQYF.